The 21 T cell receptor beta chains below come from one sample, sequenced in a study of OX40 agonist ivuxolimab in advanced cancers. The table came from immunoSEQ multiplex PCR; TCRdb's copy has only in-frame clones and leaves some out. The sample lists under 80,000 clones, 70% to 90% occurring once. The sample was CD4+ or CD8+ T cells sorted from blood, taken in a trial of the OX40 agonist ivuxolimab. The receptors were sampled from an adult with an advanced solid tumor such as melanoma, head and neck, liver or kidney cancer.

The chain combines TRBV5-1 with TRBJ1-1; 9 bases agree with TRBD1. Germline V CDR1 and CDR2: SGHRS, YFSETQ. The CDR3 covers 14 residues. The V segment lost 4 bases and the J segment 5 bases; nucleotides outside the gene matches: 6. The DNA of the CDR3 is TGCGCCAGCAGCCTGGACAGGGGTCAGACTGAAGCTTTCTTT. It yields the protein CASSLDRGQTEAFF.

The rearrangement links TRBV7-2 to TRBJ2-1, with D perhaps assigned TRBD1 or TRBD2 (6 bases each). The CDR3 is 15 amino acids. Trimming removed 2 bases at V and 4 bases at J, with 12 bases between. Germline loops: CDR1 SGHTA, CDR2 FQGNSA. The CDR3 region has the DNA TGTGCCAGCAGCTTATCCAGAGGGGGGTACAATGAGCAGTTCTTC. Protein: CASSLSRGGYNEQFF.

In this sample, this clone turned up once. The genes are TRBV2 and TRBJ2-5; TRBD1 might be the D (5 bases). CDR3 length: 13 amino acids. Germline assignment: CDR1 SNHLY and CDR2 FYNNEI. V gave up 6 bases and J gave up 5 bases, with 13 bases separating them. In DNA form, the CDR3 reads TGTGCCAGCAGGCGGTCAGGGATGGAGACCCAGTACTTC. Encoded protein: CASRRSGMETQYF. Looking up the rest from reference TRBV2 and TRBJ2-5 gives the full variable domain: EPEVTQTPSHQVTQMGQEVILRCVPISNHLYFYWYRQILGQKVEFLVSFYNNEISEKSEIFDDQFSVERPDGSNFTLKIRSTKLEDSAMYFCASRRSGMETQYFGPGTRLLVL.

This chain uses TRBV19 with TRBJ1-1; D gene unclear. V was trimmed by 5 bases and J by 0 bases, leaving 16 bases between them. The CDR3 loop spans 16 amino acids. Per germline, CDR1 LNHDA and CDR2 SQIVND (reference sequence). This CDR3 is CASSASERRVNTEAFF. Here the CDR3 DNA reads TGTGCCAGTAGTGCCTCGGAGAGGAGGGTGAACACTGAAGCTTTCTTT.

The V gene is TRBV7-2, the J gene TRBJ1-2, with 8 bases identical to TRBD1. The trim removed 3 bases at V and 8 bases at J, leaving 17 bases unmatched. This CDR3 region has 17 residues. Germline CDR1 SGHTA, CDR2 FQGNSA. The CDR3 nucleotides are TGTGCCAGCAGCTTCAGTCTTACCGGGACAGGCGCAGGGGGCTACACCTTC. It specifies CASSFSLTGTGAGGYTF. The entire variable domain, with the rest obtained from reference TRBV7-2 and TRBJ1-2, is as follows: GAGVSQSPSNKVTEKGKDVELRCDPISGHTALYWYRQSLGQGLEFLIYFQGNSAPDKSGLPSDRFSAERTGGSVSTLTIQRTQQEDSAVYLCASSFSLTGTGAGGYTFGSGTRLTVV.

Here the CDR3 DNA reads TGCGCCAGCAGCCAGCGACAGGGCCAAACCAATGAGCAGTTCTTC. Translating gives CASSQRQGQTNEQFF. V usage is TRBV4-1 and J usage is TRBJ2-1; 7 bases map to TRBD1. Trimming took 3 bases from V and 6 from J; bases not matched to a gene: 8. This CDR3 comprises 15 residues. Germline CDR1 reads MGHRA; CDR2 reads YSYEKL.

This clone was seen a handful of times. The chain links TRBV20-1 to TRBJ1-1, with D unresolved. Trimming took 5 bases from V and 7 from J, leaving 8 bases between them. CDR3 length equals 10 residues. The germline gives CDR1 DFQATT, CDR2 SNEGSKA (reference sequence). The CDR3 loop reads CSADKSEAFF. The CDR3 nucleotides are TGCAGTGCTGATAAGAGTGAAGCTTTCTTT.

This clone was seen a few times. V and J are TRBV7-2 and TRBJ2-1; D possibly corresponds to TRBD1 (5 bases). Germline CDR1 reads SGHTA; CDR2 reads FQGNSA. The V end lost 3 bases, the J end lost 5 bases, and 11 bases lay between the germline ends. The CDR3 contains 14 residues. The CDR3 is CASSLIGAHNEQFF. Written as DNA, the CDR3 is TGTGCCAGCAGCTTGATAGGGGCGCACAATGAGCAGTTCTTC.

The chain's CDR3 is CASSPPRGRGETQYF. The CDR3 DNA reads TGTGCCAGCTCACCACCGAGAGGACGAGGAGAGACCCAGTACTTC. The chain employs TRBV18 and TRBJ2-5, with D unclear. The CDR3 is made up of 15 amino acids. V lost 0 bases and J lost 4, with 12 bases in between. Germline V gene lookup returns CDR1 KGHSH and CDR2 LQKENI.

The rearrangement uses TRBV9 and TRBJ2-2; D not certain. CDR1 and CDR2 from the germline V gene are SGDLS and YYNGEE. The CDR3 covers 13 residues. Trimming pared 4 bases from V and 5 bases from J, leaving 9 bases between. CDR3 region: CASSTDQTGELFF. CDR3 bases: TGTGCCAGCAGCACCGACCAGACCGGGGAGCTGTTTTTT. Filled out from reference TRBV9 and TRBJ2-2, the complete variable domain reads DSGVTQTPKHLITATGQRVTLRCSPRSGDLSVYWYQQSLDQGLQFLIQYYNGEERAKGNILERFSAQQFPDLHSELNLSSLELGDSALYFCASSTDQTGELFFGEGSRLTVL.

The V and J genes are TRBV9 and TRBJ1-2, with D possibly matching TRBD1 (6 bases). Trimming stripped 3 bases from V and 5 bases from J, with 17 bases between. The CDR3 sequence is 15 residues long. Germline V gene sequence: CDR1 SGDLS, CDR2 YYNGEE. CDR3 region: CASSADSAVSYGYTF. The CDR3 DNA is TGTGCCAGCAGCGCGGACAGCGCCGTCAGTTATGGCTACACCTTC.

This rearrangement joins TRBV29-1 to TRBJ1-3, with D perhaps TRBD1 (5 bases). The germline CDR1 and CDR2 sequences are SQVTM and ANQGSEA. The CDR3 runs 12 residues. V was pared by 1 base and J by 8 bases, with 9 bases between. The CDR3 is CSVEVGGDTIYF. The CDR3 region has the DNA TGCAGCGTTGAAGTTGGAGGGGACACCATATATTTT.

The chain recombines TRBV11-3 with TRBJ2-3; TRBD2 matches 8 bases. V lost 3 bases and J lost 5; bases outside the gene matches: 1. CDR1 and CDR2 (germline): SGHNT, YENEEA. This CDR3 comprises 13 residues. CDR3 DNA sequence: TGTGCCAGCAGCTTTAGCGGGGAAGATACGCAGTATTTT. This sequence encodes CASSFSGEDTQYF.

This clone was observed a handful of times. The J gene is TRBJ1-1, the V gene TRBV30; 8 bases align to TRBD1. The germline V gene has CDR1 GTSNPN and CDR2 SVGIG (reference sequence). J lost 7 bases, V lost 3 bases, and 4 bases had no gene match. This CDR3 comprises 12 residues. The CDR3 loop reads CAWSGTGLEAFF. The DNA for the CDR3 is TGTGCCTGGAGCGGGACAGGCCTTGAAGCTTTCTTT.

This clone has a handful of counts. The CDR3 nucleotides read TGTGCCAGCAGTTTATGGGGTTGGAAGGGGCAGCCCCAGCATTTT. Translation gives CASSLWGWKGQPQHF. The chain couples TRBV28 to TRBJ1-5; maybe TRBD1 (5 bases). V shed 0 bases and J shed 7 bases, with 13 bases lying between them. The CDR3 totals 15 residues. Germline CDR1 MDHEN, CDR2 SYDVKM.

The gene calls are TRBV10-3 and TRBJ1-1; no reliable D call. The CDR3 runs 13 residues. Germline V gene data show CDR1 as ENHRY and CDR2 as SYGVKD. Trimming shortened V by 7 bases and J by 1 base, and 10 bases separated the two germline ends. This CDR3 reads CAIKADPNTEAFF. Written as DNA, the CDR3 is TGTGCCATCAAGGCAGATCCGAACACTGAAGCTTTCTTT.

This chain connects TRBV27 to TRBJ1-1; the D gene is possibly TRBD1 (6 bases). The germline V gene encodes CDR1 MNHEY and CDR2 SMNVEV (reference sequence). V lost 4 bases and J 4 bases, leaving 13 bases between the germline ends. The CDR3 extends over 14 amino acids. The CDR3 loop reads CASSSTGLGTEAFF. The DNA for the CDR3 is TGTGCCAGCAGTTCCACAGGGTTGGGCACTGAAGCTTTCTTT.

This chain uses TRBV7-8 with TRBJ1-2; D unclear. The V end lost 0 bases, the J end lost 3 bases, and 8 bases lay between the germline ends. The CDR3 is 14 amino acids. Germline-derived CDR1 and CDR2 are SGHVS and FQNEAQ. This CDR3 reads CASSLASDYYGYTF. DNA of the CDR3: TGTGCCAGCAGCTTAGCCTCAGACTACTATGGCTACACCTTC.

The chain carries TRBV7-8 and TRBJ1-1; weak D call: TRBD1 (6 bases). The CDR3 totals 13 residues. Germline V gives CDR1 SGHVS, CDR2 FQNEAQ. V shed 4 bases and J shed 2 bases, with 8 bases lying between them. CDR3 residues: CASSSDSNTEAFF. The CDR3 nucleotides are TGTGCCAGCAGCTCGGACAGTAACACTGAAGCTTTCTTT. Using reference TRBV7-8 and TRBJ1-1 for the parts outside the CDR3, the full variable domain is GAGVSQSPRYKVAKRGQDVALRCDPISGHVSLFWYQQALGQGPEFLTYFQNEAQLDKSGLPSDRFFAERPEGSVSTLKIQRTQQEDSAVYLCASSSDSNTEAFFGQGTRLTVV.

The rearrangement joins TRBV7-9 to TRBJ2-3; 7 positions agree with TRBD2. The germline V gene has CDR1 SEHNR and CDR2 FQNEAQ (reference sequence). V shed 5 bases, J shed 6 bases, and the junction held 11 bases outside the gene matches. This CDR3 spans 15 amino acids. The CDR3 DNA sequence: TGTGCCAGCAGCCCCCTCGGTAGCGGGTTGGATACGCAGTATTTT. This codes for CASSPLGSGLDTQYF.

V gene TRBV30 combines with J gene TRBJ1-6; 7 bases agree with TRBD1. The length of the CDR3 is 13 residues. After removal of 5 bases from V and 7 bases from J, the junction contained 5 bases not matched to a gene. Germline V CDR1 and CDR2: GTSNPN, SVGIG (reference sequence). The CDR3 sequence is CAWDTGVNSPLHF. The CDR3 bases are TGTGCCTGGGATACAGGGGTAAATTCACCCCTCCACTTT.